The source of this T cell receptor (beta chain) is a study of beta chain features in type 1 diabetes (dated by TCRdb to about 2018). Broadly, across the study: Mean age, gender distribution, total cell number and subset yield were not different between patients and healthy donors. In the study, TCRB repertoires of sorted circulating CD4+ T cell subsets from recently diagnosed type 1 diabetes patients were compared with those of matched healthy donors. A total of just under 110,000,000 sorted cells were examined across all samples, and RNA yield correlated strongly with the number of cells per subset. Regulatory and stem cell-like memory subsets were obtained from only 8 patients and about 8 healthy donors, while naive and central memory subsets were obtained from all 30 or so donors.

Each donor gave one peripheral blood draw, averaging about 100 mL, which was collected into heparinised tubes. A BD FACSAria II was used to sort naive, central memory, regulatory and stem cell-like memory CD4+ T cells with a panel that included CD45RO, CCR7, CD25, CD127, CD95 and CD27. A purity above 95% was achieved for all sorted populations. PBMCs were isolated right away by Lymphoprep density gradient centrifugation and were stained directly, without culture. To minimize batch effects, samples were stained and sorted in pairs, one healthy donor with one patient per experiment. Results and caveats for the whole study, not just this receptor: Patients with type 1 diabetes made fewer insertions and deleted more nucleotides at VDJ recombination sites, implying thymic rearrangement abnormalities. Type 1 diabetes patients showed a moderate but significant shortening of TCRB CDR3 length in all four CD4+ subsets. Naive, central memory and regulatory TCRB repertoires appeared to be more similar among patients than among healthy donors. Because cDNA rather than genomic DNA was sequenced, highly expressing activated cells could have been over-represented, although no difference in activation and CD3 levels was found between groups. Because the HLA sub-analyses included only small numbers of individuals, any influence of HLA type on TCRB rearrangement was left unresolved. PCR might favor shorter templates, but patient and control samples were amplified and corrected together, so any skew would affect both groups equally.

The entire amount of isolated RNA was reverse transcribed using the High Capacity cDNA Reverse Transcription Kit, so the sequenced TCRB transcripts were expressed ones. Deep immunoSEQ sequencing was applied to naive, central memory and regulatory T cell samples, giving an average of approximately 3.8 million total reads per sample. Sorted cells were lysed in RLT buffer and RNA was extracted with DNase-treated RNeasy Micro or Mini kits, depending on cell number. Each cell subset was processed separately to prevent cross-contamination, with patient and healthy donor samples processed together. TCRB sequences were amplified from cDNA with the immunoSEQ multiplex PCR, producing 87-bp fragments spanning the CDR3 region. Amplicons were sequenced on the Illumina HiSeq platform. The study's processing was this. PCR bias was corrected computationally using synthetic template baselines, and reads within Hamming distance 2 were collapsed, with unmergeable singletons discarded. By aligning reads against IMGT, V, D and J genes, CDR3 length, and insertions or deletions at six rearrangement sites were assigned. Within each subset, clonotype counts were normalized to sorted cell number, and only after that were true diversity and Gini coefficients computed with the tcR R package. The overlap coefficient, calculated on TCRB nucleotide sequences, was used to measure repertoire sharing. TCRdb holds this immuneACCESS table with in-frame rearrangements only. Some clones are missing; in checked studies, unresolved V genes explain under half, and the rest has no known cause. V, J and clone size are taken as reported in that table, and D and trimming were inferred from the DNA itself. This sample holds about 370,000 clones; around 10% were observed only once. Of the sample, approximately 0.55% is held by the ten largest clones.

V is reduced by 5 bases and J by 6 bases, leaving a spacing of 22 bases between them. From cysteine to phenylalanine, the CDR3 is 16 amino acids long. Only the CDR3 DNA stays, 48 bases, in frame from base 1. Taken from the germline V gene (reference sequence), the CDR1 and CDR2 loops are LNHDA and SQIVND. In this sample, this clone turned up many times. Its specific antigen is unknown. Per-base qualities were not stored, and no clone one base away is much larger. The sample comprised central memory CD4+ T cells from blood. This clonotype was obtained from a man younger than 40 with type 1 diabetes. In this chain, TRBV19 is recombined with TRBJ1-1, with TRBD1 as a weak D call on 5 bases. The DNA sequence reads TGTGCCAGTAGTGACATTCTACGGGACCGTTCCCCTGAAGCTTTCTTT. The translation is CASSDILRDRSPEAFF.